This T cell receptor (beta chain) was documented in a study of T cell responses to AZD1222 COVID-19 vaccine. General study findings and limits: Possibly, clonal diversity was underestimated; donors were largely white British and included more females. The number of AZD1222 recipients seropositive at baseline was only five or six. When two AZD1222 doses had been given, Spike-specific TCR breadth and depth rose.

Worth noting for this clone: What it recognizes is unknown.

Sequencing was performed with immunoSEQ multiplex PCR; in TCRdb, only in-frame clones are kept and a portion is missing. The profile shows 110,000 or so clones, roughly 89% of them singletons. Trimming cost V 7 bases and J 5 bases, with 12 bases left between them. The germline V gene encodes CDR1 MNHEY and CDR2 SVGAGI. This CDR3 spans 13 amino acids. The sequence was obtained from an adult who received the AZD1222 COVID-19 vaccine. The gene calls are TRBV6-5 and TRBJ2-1, with a possible D match to TRBD1 (6 bases). This specimen consisted of peripheral blood, obtained 28 days after the second AZD1222 dose. This CDR3 is CASTADRNNEQFF. Here the CDR3 DNA reads TGTGCCAGCACCGCCGACAGGAACAATGAGCAGTTCTTC.